This T cell receptor beta chain was sequenced during a study of human T cells and chemical hapten exposure. Specified time point: patch test 3, about 24 weeks after DPC sensitization. This sample's treatment: therapeutic diphenylcyclopropenone sensitization with weekly scalp DPC. From the RACE reads, TCRdb called clonotypes with MiXCR, one entry per CDR3 protein. The data hold 80,000 to 100,000 distinct CDR3 sequences, with about a tenth observed a single time. Trimming pared 4 bases from V and 8 bases from J, leaving 18 bases between. Germline values: CDR1 SGHTA, CDR2 FQGNSA. This CDR3 is built from 16 residues. This clonotype was counted between two and nine times.

This sequence originates from a woman in her thirties with alopecia areata. Some clones in this sample may be carry-over from other donors' samples. V gene TRBV7-2 combines with J gene TRBJ1-6, with a tentative D call TRBD1 (6 bases). The material sequenced was whole blood, taken in connection with sensitization to the hapten diphenylcyclopropenone (DPC). CDR3 region: CASSSLTGRGDSPLHF. Written as DNA, the CDR3 is TGTGCCAGCAGCTCCCTGACAGGAAGGGGGGATTCACCCCTCCACTTT.